This section outlines one T cell receptor beta chain sequence together with its context. V gave up 2 bases and J gave up 2 bases; unmatched junction bases: 0. Germline V gives CDR1 MNHEY, CDR2 SVGAGI. This CDR3 has 16 residues. The data belong to a study of technical replicates of blood from a handful of donors. Produced via immunoSEQ multiplex PCR; TCRdb's table is partial and in-frame only. The sample has tens of thousands of clones; around 91% are singletons. Sequencing used T cells isolated from PBMCs. The rearrangement joins TRBV6-5 to TRBJ2-1; 13 bases align to TRBD2. This receptor was obtained from a human donor in good health. The CDR3 is CASSYGTSGAYNEQFF. In DNA form, the CDR3 reads TGTGCCAGCAGTTACGGGACTAGCGGGGCCTACAATGAGCAGTTCTTC.